What follows are 6 T cell receptor beta chains derived from one specimen sequenced in a study of T cell responses to AZD1222 COVID-19 vaccine. Method: immunoSEQ multiplex PCR; TCRdb's copy keeps in-frame clones and lacks some. The data hold about 190,000 clones, with around nine tenths observed a single time. The source was peripheral blood, collected 28 days after the second dose of the MenACWY control vaccine. The receptors originated from an adult who received the MenACWY meningococcal vaccine as a control.

V and J are TRBV5-5 and TRBJ2-1; 9 positions match TRBD2. V dropped 0 bases and J dropped 9; count of bases not matched to a gene: 4. Germline V gene data show CDR1 as SGHKS and CDR2 as YYEKEE (reference sequence). CDR3 length: 14 residues. The CDR3 here is CASSLAGREGEQFF. CDR3 DNA: TGTGCCAGCAGCTTGGCCGGGCGGGAGGGTGAGCAGTTCTTC. The full variable domain, with the rest looked up from reference TRBV5-5 and TRBJ2-1, is DAGVTQSPTHLIKTRGQQVTLRCSPISGHKSVSWYQQVLGQGPQFIFQYYEKEERGRGNFPDRFSARQFPNYSSELNVNALLLGDSALYLCASSLAGREGEQFFGPGTRLTVL.

V gene TRBV5-4 combines with J gene TRBJ2-7; the match to TRBD1 covers 9 bases. CDR3 length: 15 amino acids. J gave up 4 bases and V 4 bases, and 9 bases lay outside the gene matches. Germline V gives CDR1 SGHNT, CDR2 YYREEE (reference sequence). The DNA of the CDR3 is TGTGCCAGCAGCGTCACCGGGACAGGGATATACGAGCAGTACTTC. This sequence encodes CASSVTGTGIYEQYF.

The chain recombines TRBV29-1 with TRBJ2-3, with TRBD1 matching over 7 bases. V dropped 8 bases and J dropped 0; count of bases not matched to a gene: 11. Germline CDR1 is SQVTM and CDR2 is ANQGSEA. The CDR3 loop spans 15 amino acids. In nucleotides, the CDR3 is TGCAGCTGTCGCCGGGACAGAACTAGCACAGATACGCAGTATTTT. This translates into CSCRRDRTSTDTQYF.

The gene calls are TRBV7-9 and TRBJ2-7; 9 bases align to TRBD1. This CDR3 is built from 14 residues. Germline loops: CDR1 SEHNR, CDR2 FQNEAQ (reference sequence). J gave up 2 bases and V 5 bases, and 4 bases lay outside the gene matches. CDR3 protein: CASSHRDRAYEQYF. Written as DNA, the CDR3 is TGTGCCAGCAGCCACCGGGACAGGGCCTACGAGCAGTACTTC.

V is TRBV28 and J is TRBJ2-1, with TRBD2 matching over 8 bases. Germline-derived CDR1 and CDR2 are MDHEN and SYDVKM. The V and J ends lost 6 bases and 9 bases, in that order; junction bases with no gene match: 10. The CDR3 has 14 amino acids. The CDR3 reads CASSPPGLVGEQFF. In nucleotides, the CDR3 is TGTGCCAGCAGCCCTCCGGGACTAGTAGGTGAGCAGTTCTTC.

This chain uses TRBV6-5 with TRBJ1-5; possible D gene TRBD1, 5 bases. CDR1 is MNHEY, CDR2 SVGAGI, per germline. V was shortened by 6 bases and J by 6 bases, with 12 bases between the two germline ends. This CDR3 contains 13 residues. The CDR3 nucleotides are TGTGCCAGCAGGGACGGGGGGGGTCAGCCCCAGCATTTT. Its translation: CASRDGGGQPQHF.